Detailed here is one T cell receptor (beta chain). The sample comes from a study of CD8 T cells in ankylosing spondylitis. The germline CDR1 and CDR2 sequences are MGHDK and SYGVNS. V lost 3 bases and J lost 2; bases outside the gene matches: 6. The CDR3 length is 18 residues. Via MiXCR, TCRdb re-called the 5' RACE reads, giving one row per CDR3 protein. Of roughly 190,000 distinct CDR3 sequences in the sample, more than 10% are singletons; the top ten hold 16%. The gene calls are TRBV25-1 and TRBJ2-1, with TRBD2 matching 14 bases. The TCR was taken from a male donor with ankylosing spondylitis or in good health (not recorded which). The sequencing input was blood, either unsorted or a sorted T cell fraction (not recorded which). The CDR3 DNA sequence: TGTGCCAGCAGTGATACGCGACTAGCGGGAGGGACCTACAATGAGCAGTTCTTC. This translates into CASSDTRLAGGTYNEQFF.